Listed below are T cell receptor beta chains from one sample, sequenced in a study of early T cells in non-severe SARS-CoV-2 infection. Each CDR3 protein gets one entry after TCRdb re-called the 5' RACE reads with MiXCR. Among roughly 34,000 distinct CDR3 sequences, about 4.5% were seen once, and the ten largest hold 7.9%. The specimen was whole blood. The receptors were gathered from an adult who was a healthcare worker with PCR-confirmed SARS-CoV-2 infection or an uninfected control (not recorded which). Each CDR3 is given with its conserved first and last residue. A D gene is named only where the DNA matches it firmly. The listing skips clone size in some rows; elsewhere it reads once, few, many or a size class.

>TRBV19|17|TRBJ1-5|few|TRBD1
CASSTTRDRASNQPQHF
TGTGCCAGTAGTACAACCAGGGACAGGGCCTCCAATCAGCCCCAGCATTTT
>TRBV6-6|13|TRBJ2-7|-|-
CASSSSNLYEQYF
TGTGCCAGCAGTTCCTCCAACCTCTACGAGCAGTACTTC
>TRBV30|12|TRBJ1-1|few|-
CAWSVDFGGAFF
TGTGCCTGGAGTGTAGACTTCGGTGGAGCTTTCTTT
>TRBV10-3|14|TRBJ2-7|many|-
CAISDSYSSYEQYF
TGTGCCATCAGTGACAGTTACAGCTCCTACGAGCAGTACTTC
>TRBV7-9|13|TRBJ2-1|-|-
CASSWGLVDEQFF
TGTGCCAGCAGCTGGGGCCTGGTGGATGAGCAGTTCTTC
>TRBV7-6|13|TRBJ2-5|-|-
CASSDRLQETQYF
TGTGCCAGCAGTGACAGACTCCAAGAGACCCAGTACTTC
>TRBV6-2/TRBV6-3|17|TRBJ1-1|many|-
CASSWGLDRALNTEAFF
TGTGCCAGCAGTTGGGGGCTGGACAGAGCCCTGAACACTGAAGCTTTCTTT
>TRBV11-2|15|TRBJ2-7|many|-
CASSLLIGSTYEQYF
TGTGCCAGCAGCTTATTGATAGGTTCGACTTACGAGCAGTACTTC
>TRBV2|13|TRBJ1-5|-|-
CASRADSNQPQHF
TGTGCCAGCAGAGCAGATAGCAATCAGCCCCAGCATTTT
>TRBV20-1|12|TRBJ1-6|many|TRBD1
CSASGQGIPLHF
TGCAGTGCTAGTGGACAGGGGATTCCCCTCCACTTT
>TRBV18|15|TRBJ2-1|-|TRBD2
CASSPGLGVDGEQFF
TGTGCCAGCTCACCGGGACTAGGAGTCGATGGTGAGCAGTTCTTC
>TRBV2|14|TRBJ2-3|-|-
CASSEGLSTDTQYF
TGTGCCAGCAGCGAAGGGCTATCCACAGATACGCAGTATTTT
>TRBV7-8|15|TRBJ2-1|-|-
CAGSLVQGFYNEQFF
TGTGCCGGCAGCTTAGTTCAGGGGTTCTACAATGAGCAGTTCTTC
>TRBV14|17|TRBJ2-3|many|-
CASSQDLMGRDTDTRYF
TGTGCCAGCAGCCAAGATCTCATGGGCAGGGACACAGATACGCGGTATTTT
>TRBV4-1|15|TRBJ1-1|few|TRBD1
CASSHVTGTNTEAFF
TGCGCCAGCAGCCATGTGACAGGGACGAACACTGAAGCTTTCTTT
>TRBV5-1|13|TRBJ2-7|many|-
CASSRQDFYEQYF
TGCGCCAGCAGCAGACAGGACTTCTACGAGCAGTACTTC
>TRBV18|12|TRBJ2-5|many|-
CASSPNQETQYF
TGTGCCAGCTCACCAAACCAAGAGACCCAGTACTTC
>TRBV11-2|16|TRBJ1-1|few|-
CASSLGYGGRVTEAFF
TGTGCCAGCAGCTTAGGGTACGGGGGGCGGGTCACTGAAGCTTTCTTT
>TRBV7-9|15|TRBJ1-4|few|TRBD1
CASSYRGSTNEKLFF
TGTGCCAGCAGCTACAGGGGTAGCACTAATGAAAAACTGTTTTTT
>TRBV12-3/TRBV12-4|15|TRBJ1-1|many|-
CASSLALGKATEAFF
TGTGCCAGCAGTTTAGCGCTAGGTAAGGCCACTGAAGCTTTCTTT
>TRBV7-3|16|TRBJ2-6|many|-
CASSLISPSGANVLTF
TGTGCCAGCAGCTTAATATCCCCGAGTGGGGCCAACGTCCTGACTTTC
>TRBV19|14|TRBJ2-4|many|TRBD1
CASSTTGTENIQYF
TGTGCCAGTAGTACCACCGGGACAGAAAACATTCAGTACTTC
>TRBV6-4|13|TRBJ1-6|many|TRBD1
CASRGTVNSPLHF
TGTGCCAGCAGGGGGACAGTAAATTCACCCCTCCACTTT
>TRBV18|18|TRBJ1-4|many|TRBD1
CASSPKGQGGAANEKLFF
TGTGCCAGCTCACCAAAAGGACAGGGTGGAGCGGCTAATGAAAAACTGTTTTTT
>TRBV20-1|11|TRBJ1-1|many|-
CSARVGSEAFF
TGCAGTGCTAGAGTGGGGTCTGAAGCTTTCTTT
>TRBV6-5|14|TRBJ1-3|many|-
CASSYGDSGNTIYF
TGTGCCAGCAGTTATGGGGACTCTGGAAACACCATATATTTT
>TRBV29-1|14|TRBJ1-2|many|-
CSVEGRGTKYGYTF
TGCAGCGTTGAAGGTCGGGGGACAAAGTATGGCTACACCTTC
>TRBV20-1|14|TRBJ1-3|many|-
CSASVASSGNTIYF
TGCAGTGCTAGCGTAGCAAGCTCTGGAAACACCATATATTTT
>TRBV28|15|TRBJ1-1|many|-
CASSFGGISNTEAFF
TGTGCCAGCAGTTTTGGGGGAATATCAAACACTGAAGCTTTCTTT
>TRBV11-2|18|TRBJ1-1|many|TRBD1
CASSPLSTGTGWDTEAFF
TGTGCCAGCAGCCCCTTATCCACCGGGACAGGGTGGGACACTGAAGCTTTCTTT
>TRBV7-2|14|TRBJ2-5|many|-
CASSLAVGQETQYF
TGTGCCAGCAGCTTAGCGGTCGGGCAAGAGACCCAGTACTTC
>TRBV4-2|15|TRBJ2-1|many|-
CASSRSGSSYNEQFF
TGTGCCAGCAGCCGCTCAGGAAGCTCCTACAATGAGCAGTTCTTC
>TRBV7-8|15|TRBJ2-1|many|-
CASRWTEVPSNEQFF
TGTGCCAGCAGGTGGACAGAGGTCCCCTCAAATGAGCAGTTCTTC
>TRBV5-5|16|TRBJ2-5|-|-
CASSPDRAQRGETQYF
TGTGCCAGCAGTCCCGACAGGGCCCAGCGGGGAGAGACCCAGTACTTC
>TRBV5-8|15|TRBJ1-6|many|-
CASSPQDWRNSPLHF
TGTGCCAGCAGCCCCCAGGACTGGAGGAATTCACCCCTCCACTTT